This T cell receptor beta chain is drawn from a study of OX40 agonist ivuxolimab in advanced cancers. As for the study in general: The patients got ivuxolimab, which is an agonistic anti-OX40 (CD134) antibody. The study gave patients intravenous ivuxolimab at 0.01 to 10 mg/kg every 2 weeks. A male proportion of under 90% was recorded, with mean age approximately 57 years and range about 23 to 90. General study points: No antigen was identified for the clonally expanded peripheral T cells.

With 0 bases clipped from V and 5 bases from J, the junction kept 1 base outside the gene matches. Germline values: CDR1 SGHTA, CDR2 FQGNSA. This CDR3 comprises 14 residues. A remark on this clone: Antigen: not known.

This table comes from immunoSEQ multiplex PCR, and its TCRdb copy is limited to in-frame clones, with some not included. The repertoire includes tens of thousands of clones, about 87% of them detected once, and less than 5.5% sits in the top ten. The TCR comes from an adult with an advanced solid tumor such as melanoma, head and neck, liver or kidney cancer. Sample: CD4+ or CD8+ T cells sorted from blood, taken in a trial of the OX40 agonist ivuxolimab. The chain is built from TRBV7-2 and TRBJ2-3; 8 nucleotides line up with TRBD2. In nucleotides, the CDR3 is TGTGCCAGCAGCTTAGCTCTAGCGGGAGATACGCAGTATTTT. It codes for CASSLALAGDTQYF.